The 10 T cell receptor beta chains in this list originate from one sample, sequenced in a study of CXCR3-negative and CXCR3-positive naive CD8 T cells. No cognate antigen is known for these TCRs. Points from the study as a whole: Higher TRB CDR3 hydrophobicity marked CXCR3-positive naive cells relative to CXCR3-negative naive cells.

UMI labels and 5' RACE were used to prepare the TRB cDNA libraries. Using the 5' RACE reads, TCRdb records one entry per CDR3 protein without DNA. The table counts some 150,000 distinct CDR3 sequences; around 0.28% lies in the top ten. The sequencing input was naive CXCR3+ CD8+ T cells from blood. Specified subset: CD45RO-CCR7+CD27+CD95- naive CD8+ T cells expressing CXCR3 (TNR3+). The receptors here all came from a human donor in good health. Some clones in this sample may be carry-over from other donors' samples.

The rearrangement joins TRBV2 to TRBJ2-3; TCRdb outputs TRBD1, but without DNA this stays unchecked. Germline V gives CDR1 SNHLY, CDR2 FYNNEI. The CDR3 spans 14 residues. CDR3 amino acids: CASSGGGKADTQYF.

The chain combines TRBV12-5 with TRBJ2-3. The CDR3 is 15 amino acids. Germline V lookup: CDR1 LGHNT, CDR2 FRNRAP. The CDR3 spells CASGSIYSSTDTQYF.

This CDR3 reads CSVEGQGTKNIQYF. This sequence joins TRBV29-1 and TRBJ2-4; TCRdb's assignment of TRBD1 cannot be checked, as there is no DNA. CDR1 and CDR2 from the germline V gene are SQVTM and ANQGSEA. The CDR3 sequence is 14 residues long.

The chain combines TRBV28 with TRBJ1-1; the TCRdb call, TRBD1, lacks DNA for checking. The CDR3 extends over 15 amino acids. Germline values: CDR1 MDHEN, CDR2 SYDVKM. CDR3 amino acids: CASTPYGTLNTEAFF. Using reference TRBV28 and TRBJ1-1 for the parts outside the CDR3, the full variable domain is DVKVTQSSRYLVKRTGEKVFLECVQDMDHENMFWYRQDPGLGLRLIYFSYDVKMKEKGDIPEGYSVSREKKERFSLILESASTNQTSMYLCASTPYGTLNTEAFFGQGTRLTVV.

V is TRBV6-5 and J is TRBJ2-7. The CDR3 length is 14 residues. Looked up from germline, CDR1 is MNHEY and CDR2 is SVGAGI. CDR3 amino acids: CASSYAGTTYEQYF.

The chain recombines TRBV6-5 with TRBJ1-2. CDR3 length: 12 residues. Germline lookup yields CDR1 MNHEY and CDR2 SVGAGI. The CDR3 here is CASTTGPSGYTF.

V gene TRBV6-6 combines with J gene TRBJ1-1. The CDR3 is 13 amino acids. From germline, CDR1 is MNHNY and CDR2 SVGAGI (reference sequence). The CDR3 protein is CASSFGRDTEAFF.

V usage is TRBV29-1 and J usage is TRBJ2-7; TCRdb proposes TRBD1, but this gene call is untestable without DNA. Germline V gene data show CDR1 as SQVTM and CDR2 as ANQGSEA. This CDR3 spans 13 amino acids. CDR3 sequence reads: CSVGLDTSYEQYF.

This chain connects TRBV7-3 to TRBJ2-7; the D gene TCRdb calls, TRBD1, cannot be checked with no DNA. This CDR3 region has 14 residues. CDR1 is SGHTA, CDR2 FQGTGA, per germline. CDR3 sequence reads: CASSLSPGMDEQYF.

The gene calls are TRBV19 and TRBJ2-7; as DNA is missing, the TRBD2 call by TCRdb cannot be tested. This CDR3 has 13 residues. The germline CDR1 and CDR2 sequences are LNHDA and SQIVND (reference sequence). CDR3 amino acids: CATRGRGGYEQYF.